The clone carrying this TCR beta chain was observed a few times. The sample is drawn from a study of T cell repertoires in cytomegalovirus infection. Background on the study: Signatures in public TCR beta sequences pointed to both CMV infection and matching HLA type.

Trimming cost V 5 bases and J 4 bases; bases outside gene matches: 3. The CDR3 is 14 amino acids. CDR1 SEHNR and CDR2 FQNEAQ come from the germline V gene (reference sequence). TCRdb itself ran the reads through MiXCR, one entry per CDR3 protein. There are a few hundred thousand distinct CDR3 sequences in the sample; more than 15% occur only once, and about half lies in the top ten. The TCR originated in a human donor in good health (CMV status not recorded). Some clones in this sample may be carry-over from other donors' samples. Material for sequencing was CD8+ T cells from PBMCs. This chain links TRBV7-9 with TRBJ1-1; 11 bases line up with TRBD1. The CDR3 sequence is CASSGGQGVTEAFF. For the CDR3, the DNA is TGTGCCAGCAGCGGGGGACAGGGGGTCACTGAAGCTTTCTTT.